The clone carrying this TCR beta chain was seen more than once but under ten times. Its matching antigen is unknown. This sample was taken from a study of PD-1 blockade in classical Hodgkin lymphoma. Points from the study as a whole: A significant rise in TCR diversity by C4D1 was seen for CD4+ but not CD8+ cells.

V was pared by 2 bases and J by 5 bases, with 13 bases between. CDR3 length equals 14 residues. CDR1 SGDLS and CDR2 YYNGEE come from the germline V gene. The repertoire was sequenced with immunoSEQ multiplex PCR; TCRdb's copy has only in-frame clones and lacks some. The sample records some 50,000 clones, around 70% being singletons. After autologous stem cell transplantation all patients relapsed, and prior brentuximab vedotin exposure differed between cohorts. The chain is built from TRBV9 and TRBJ1-1; tentative D call: TRBD1 (5 bases). The source is a human donor with classical Hodgkin lymphoma. This material consisted of peripheral blood mononuclear cells (PBMCs), taken at baseline. The DNA for the CDR3 is TGTGCCAGCAGCGTCAGCGACGAGGGGACTGAAGCTTTCTTT. Amino acid sequence: CASSVSDEGTEAFF.